This T cell receptor beta chain comes out of a study of hypomethylating agent response in myelodysplastic syndrome. This CDR3 has 14 amino acids. Per germline, CDR1 MNHEY and CDR2 SVGAGI. With 6 bases clipped from V and 3 bases from J, the junction kept 5 bases outside the gene matches. Produced via immunoSEQ multiplex PCR; TCRdb's table is partial and in-frame only. Altogether over 3,500 clones are present, approximately 77% being singletons, with the ten largest covering about a quarter. There are a few counts of this clone. The input for sequencing was bone marrow, taken before or after starting hypomethylating agent treatment for myelodysplastic syndrome (not recorded which). This TCR was recovered from a human donor with myelodysplastic syndrome. J is TRBJ2-7 and V is TRBV6-5, with 10 bases that match TRBD1. The chain's CDR3 is CASRGTGAHYEQYF. In DNA, the CDR3 is TGTGCCAGCAGAGGGACAGGGGCGCACTACGAGCAGTACTTC.